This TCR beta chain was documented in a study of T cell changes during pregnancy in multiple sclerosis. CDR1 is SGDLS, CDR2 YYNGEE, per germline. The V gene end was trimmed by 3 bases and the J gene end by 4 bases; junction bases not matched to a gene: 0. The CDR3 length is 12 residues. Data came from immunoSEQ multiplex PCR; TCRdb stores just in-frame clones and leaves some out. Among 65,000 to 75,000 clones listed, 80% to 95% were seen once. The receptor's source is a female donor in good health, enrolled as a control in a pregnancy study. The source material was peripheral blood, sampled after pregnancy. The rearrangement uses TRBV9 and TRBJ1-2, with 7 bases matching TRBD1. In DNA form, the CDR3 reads TGTGCCAGCAGCGGACAGGGCTATGGCTACACCTTC. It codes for CASSGQGYGYTF.